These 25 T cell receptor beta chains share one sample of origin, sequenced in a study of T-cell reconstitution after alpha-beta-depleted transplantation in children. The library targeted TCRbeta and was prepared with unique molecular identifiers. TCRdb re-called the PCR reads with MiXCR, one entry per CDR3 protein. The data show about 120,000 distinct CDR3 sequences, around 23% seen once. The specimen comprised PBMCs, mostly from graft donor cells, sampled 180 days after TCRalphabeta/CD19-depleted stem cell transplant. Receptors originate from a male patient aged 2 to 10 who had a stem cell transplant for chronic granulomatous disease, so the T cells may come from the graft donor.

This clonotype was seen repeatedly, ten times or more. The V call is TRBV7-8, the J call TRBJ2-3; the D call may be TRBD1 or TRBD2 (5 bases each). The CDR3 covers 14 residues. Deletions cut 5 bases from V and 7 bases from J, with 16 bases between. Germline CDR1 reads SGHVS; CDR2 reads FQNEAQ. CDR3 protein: CASSAPGAGNTQYF. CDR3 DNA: TGTGCCAGCAGCGCACCCGGGGCCGGTAATACGCAGTATTTT.

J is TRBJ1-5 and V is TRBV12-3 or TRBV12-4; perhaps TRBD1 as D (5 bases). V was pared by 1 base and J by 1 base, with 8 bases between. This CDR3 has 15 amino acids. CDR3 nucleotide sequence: TGTGCCAGCAGTTTAGGACAGAACAGCAATCAGCCCCAGCATTTT. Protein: CASSLGQNSNQPQHF.

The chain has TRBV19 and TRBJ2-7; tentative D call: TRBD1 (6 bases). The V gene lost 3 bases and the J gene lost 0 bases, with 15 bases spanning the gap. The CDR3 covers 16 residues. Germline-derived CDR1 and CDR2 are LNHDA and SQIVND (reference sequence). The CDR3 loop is CASSIPSGDRSYEQYF. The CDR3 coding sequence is TGTGCCAGTAGTATCCCATCAGGGGACCGCTCCTACGAGCAGTACTTC.

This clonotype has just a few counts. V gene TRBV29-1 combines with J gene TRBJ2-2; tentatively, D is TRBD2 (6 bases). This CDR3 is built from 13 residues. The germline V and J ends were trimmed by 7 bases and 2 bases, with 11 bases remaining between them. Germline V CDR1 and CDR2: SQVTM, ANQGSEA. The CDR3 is CSATGGNTGELFF. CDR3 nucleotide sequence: TGCAGCGCTACCGGGGGTAACACCGGGGAGCTGTTTTTT.

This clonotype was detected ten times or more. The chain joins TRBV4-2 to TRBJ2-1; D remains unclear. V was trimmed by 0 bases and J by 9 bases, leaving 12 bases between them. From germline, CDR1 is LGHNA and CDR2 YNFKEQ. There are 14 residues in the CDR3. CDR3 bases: TGTGCCAGCAGCCAAGAGGGTCAGGCGAGTGAGCAGTTCTTC. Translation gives CASSQEGQASEQFF.

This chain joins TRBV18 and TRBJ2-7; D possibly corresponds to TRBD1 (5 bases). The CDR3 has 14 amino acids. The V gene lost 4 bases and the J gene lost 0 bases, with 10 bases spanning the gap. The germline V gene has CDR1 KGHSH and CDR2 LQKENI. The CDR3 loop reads CASSLQASSYEQYF. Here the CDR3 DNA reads TGTGCCAGCTCACTACAGGCGAGCTCCTACGAGCAGTACTTC.

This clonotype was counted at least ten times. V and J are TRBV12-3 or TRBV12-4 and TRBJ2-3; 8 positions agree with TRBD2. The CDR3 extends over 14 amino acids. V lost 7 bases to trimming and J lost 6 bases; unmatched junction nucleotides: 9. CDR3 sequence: CASIPSGGGDTQYF. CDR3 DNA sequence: TGTGCCAGCATCCCCAGCGGGGGCGGGGATACGCAGTATTTT.

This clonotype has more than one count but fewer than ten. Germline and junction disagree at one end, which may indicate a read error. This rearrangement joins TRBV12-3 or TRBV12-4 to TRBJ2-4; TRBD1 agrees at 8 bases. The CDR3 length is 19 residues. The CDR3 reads CACSPRWNTGGIAKNIQYF. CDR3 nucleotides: TGTGCCTGCAGCCCCCGTTGGAACACAGGGGGGATAGCCAAAAACATTCAGTACTTC.

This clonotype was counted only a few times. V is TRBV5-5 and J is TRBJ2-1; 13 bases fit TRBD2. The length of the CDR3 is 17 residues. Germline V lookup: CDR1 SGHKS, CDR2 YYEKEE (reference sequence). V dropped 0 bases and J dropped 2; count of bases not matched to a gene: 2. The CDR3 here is CASSLVGLAGPYNEQFF. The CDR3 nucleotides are TGTGCCAGCAGCTTGGTGGGACTAGCGGGACCCTACAATGAGCAGTTCTTC.

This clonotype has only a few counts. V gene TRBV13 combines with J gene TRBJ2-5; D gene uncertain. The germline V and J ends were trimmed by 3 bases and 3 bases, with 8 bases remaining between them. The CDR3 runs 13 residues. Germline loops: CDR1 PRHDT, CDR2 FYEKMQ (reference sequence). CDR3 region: CASSFVGKETQYF. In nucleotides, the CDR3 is TGTGCCAGCAGCTTTGTAGGGAAAGAGACCCAGTACTTC.

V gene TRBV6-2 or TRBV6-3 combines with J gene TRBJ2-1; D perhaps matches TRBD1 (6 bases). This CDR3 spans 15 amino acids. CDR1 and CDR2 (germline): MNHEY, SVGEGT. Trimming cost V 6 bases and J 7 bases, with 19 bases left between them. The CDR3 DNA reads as TGTGCCAGCAGCTCAACCAGGGGAAAGAAGAATGAGCAGTTCTTC. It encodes CASSSTRGKKNEQFF.

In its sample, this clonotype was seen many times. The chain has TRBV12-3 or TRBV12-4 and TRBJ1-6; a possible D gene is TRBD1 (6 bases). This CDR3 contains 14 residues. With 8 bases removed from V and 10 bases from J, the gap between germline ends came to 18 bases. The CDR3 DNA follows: TGTGCCAGCTTCCTGGGGGGGGCTCAGTCACCCCTCCACTTT. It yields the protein CASFLGGAQSPLHF.

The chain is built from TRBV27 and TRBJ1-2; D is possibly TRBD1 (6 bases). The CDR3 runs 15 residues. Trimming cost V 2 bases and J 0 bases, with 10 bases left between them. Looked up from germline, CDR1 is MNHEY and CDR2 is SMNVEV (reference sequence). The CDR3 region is CASSLQGRANYGYTF. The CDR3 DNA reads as TGTGCCAGCAGTTTACAGGGGCGAGCTAACTATGGCTACACCTTC.

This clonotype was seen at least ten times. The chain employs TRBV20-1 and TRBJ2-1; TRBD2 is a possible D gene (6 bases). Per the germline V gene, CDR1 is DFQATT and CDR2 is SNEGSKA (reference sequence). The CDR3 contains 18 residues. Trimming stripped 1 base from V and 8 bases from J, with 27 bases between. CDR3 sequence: CSARADGGLAMVYDEQFF. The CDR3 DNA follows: TGCAGTGCTAGAGCGGATGGCGGTCTAGCGATGGTTTACGATGAGCAGTTCTTC.

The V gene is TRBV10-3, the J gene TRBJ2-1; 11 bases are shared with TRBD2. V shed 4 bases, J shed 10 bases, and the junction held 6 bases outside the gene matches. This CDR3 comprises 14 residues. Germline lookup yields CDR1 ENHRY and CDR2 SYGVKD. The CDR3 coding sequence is TGTGCCATCAGTGGCACTAGCGGGAGAGGCGAGCAGTTCTTC. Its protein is CAISGTSGRGEQFF.

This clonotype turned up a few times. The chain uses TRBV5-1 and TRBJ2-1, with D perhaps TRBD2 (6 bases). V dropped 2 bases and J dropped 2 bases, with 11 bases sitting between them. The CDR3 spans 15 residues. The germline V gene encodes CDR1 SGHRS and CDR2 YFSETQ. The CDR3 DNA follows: TGCGCCAGCAGCTTTATTGCTAGCGCCTACAATGAGCAGTTCTTC. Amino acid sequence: CASSFIASAYNEQFF.

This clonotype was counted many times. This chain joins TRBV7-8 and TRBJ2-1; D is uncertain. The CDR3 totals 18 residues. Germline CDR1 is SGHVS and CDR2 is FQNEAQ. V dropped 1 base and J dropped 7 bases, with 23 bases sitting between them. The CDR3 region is CASSLVEDPGFLKNEQFF. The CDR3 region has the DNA TGTGCCAGCAGCTTAGTAGAAGATCCCGGATTCCTTAAGAATGAGCAGTTCTTC.

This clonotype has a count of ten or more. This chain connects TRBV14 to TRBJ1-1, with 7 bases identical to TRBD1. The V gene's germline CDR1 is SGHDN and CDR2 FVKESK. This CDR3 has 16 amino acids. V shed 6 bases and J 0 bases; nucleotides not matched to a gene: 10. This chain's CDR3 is CASRGGRGRLNTEAFF. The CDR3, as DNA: TGTGCCAGCAGGGGAGGCAGGGGGAGGTTGAACACTGAAGCTTTCTTT.

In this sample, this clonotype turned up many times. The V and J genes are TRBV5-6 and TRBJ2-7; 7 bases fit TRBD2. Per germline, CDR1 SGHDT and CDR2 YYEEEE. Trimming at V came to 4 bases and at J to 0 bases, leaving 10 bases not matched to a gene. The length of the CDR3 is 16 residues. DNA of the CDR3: TGTGCCAGCAGCGACCTTCGAGGGACTAACTCCTACGAGCAGTACTTC. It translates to CASSDLRGTNSYEQYF.

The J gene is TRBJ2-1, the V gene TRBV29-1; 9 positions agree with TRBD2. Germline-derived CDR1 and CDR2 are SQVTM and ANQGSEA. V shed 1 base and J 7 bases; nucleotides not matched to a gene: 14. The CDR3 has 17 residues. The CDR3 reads CSVEVLLTAGGLNEQFF. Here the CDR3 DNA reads TGCAGCGTTGAAGTACTCCTTACGGCGGGAGGGCTTAATGAGCAGTTCTTC.

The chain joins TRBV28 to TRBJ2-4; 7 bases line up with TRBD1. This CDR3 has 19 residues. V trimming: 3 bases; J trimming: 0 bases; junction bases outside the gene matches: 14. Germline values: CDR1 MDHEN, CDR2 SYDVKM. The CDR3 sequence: CASSFPIPGQRGAKNIQYF. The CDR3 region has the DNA TGTGCCAGCAGTTTCCCGATCCCGGGACAGCGTGGAGCCAAAAACATTCAGTACTTC. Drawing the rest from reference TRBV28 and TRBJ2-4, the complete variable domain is DVKVTQSSRYLVKRTGEKVFLECVQDMDHENMFWYRQDPGLGLRLIYFSYDVKMKEKGDIPEGYSVSREKKERFSLILESASTNQTSMYLCASSFPIPGQRGAKNIQYFGAGTRLSVL.

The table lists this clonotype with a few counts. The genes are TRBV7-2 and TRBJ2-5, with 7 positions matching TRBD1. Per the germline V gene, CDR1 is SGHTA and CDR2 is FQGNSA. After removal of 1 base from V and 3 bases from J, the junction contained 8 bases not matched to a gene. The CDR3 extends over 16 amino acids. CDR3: CASSLVVGQRKETQYF. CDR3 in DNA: TGTGCCAGCAGCTTAGTGGTGGGACAGAGAAAAGAGACCCAGTACTTC.

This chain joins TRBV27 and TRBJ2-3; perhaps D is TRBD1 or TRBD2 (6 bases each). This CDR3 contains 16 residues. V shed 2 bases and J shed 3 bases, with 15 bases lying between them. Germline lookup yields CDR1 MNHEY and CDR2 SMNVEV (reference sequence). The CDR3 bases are TGTGCCAGCAGTTTAAGGGGGGCAGGGTCGACAGATACGCAGTATTTT. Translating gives CASSLRGAGSTDTQYF.

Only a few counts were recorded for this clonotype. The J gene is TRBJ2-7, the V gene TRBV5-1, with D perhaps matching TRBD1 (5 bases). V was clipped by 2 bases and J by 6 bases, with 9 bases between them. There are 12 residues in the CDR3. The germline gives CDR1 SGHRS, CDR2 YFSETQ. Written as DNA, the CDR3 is TGCGCCAGCAGCTTCGGACACTCCGAGCAGTACTTC. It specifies CASSFGHSEQYF.

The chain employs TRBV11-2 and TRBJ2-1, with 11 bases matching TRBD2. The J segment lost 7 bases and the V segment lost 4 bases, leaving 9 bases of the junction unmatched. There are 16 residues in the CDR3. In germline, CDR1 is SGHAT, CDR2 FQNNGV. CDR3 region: CASSSLFSSGRNEQFF. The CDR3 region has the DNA TGTGCCAGCAGCTCCCTTTTCTCTAGCGGGAGGAATGAGCAGTTCTTC.